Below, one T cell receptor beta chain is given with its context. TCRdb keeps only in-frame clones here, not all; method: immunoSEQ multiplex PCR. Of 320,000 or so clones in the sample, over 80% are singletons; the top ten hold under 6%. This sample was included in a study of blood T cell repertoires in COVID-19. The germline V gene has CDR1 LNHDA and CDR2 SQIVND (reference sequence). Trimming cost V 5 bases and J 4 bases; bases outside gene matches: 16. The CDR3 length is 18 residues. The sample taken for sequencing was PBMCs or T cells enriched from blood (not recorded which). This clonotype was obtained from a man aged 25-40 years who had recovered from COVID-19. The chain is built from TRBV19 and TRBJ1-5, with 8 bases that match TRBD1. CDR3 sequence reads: CASSVGTGYLGLNQPQHF. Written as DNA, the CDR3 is TGTGCCAGTAGTGTAGGGACAGGATATTTGGGTTTAAATCAGCCCCAGCATTTT.